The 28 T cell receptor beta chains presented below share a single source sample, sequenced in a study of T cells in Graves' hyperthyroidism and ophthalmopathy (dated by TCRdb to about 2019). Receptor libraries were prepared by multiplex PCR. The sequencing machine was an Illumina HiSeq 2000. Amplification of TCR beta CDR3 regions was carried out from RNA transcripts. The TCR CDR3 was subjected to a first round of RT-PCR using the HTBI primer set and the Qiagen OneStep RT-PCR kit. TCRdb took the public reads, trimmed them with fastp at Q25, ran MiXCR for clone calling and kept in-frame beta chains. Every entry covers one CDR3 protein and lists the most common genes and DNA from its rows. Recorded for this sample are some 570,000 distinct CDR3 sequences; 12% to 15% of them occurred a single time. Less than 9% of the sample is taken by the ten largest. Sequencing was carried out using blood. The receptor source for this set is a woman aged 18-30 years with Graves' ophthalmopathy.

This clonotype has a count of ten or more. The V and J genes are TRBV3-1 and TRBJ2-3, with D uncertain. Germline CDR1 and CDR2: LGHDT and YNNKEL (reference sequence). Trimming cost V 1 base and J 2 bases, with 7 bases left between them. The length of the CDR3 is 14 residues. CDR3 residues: CASSQVANTDTQYF. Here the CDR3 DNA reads TGTGCCAGCAGCCAAGTAGCTAACACAGATACGCAGTATTTT.

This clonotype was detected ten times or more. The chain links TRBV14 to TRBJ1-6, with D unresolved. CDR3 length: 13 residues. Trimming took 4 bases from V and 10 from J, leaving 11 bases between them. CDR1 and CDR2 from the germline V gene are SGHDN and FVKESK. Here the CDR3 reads CASSPAPRSPLHF. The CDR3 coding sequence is TGTGCCAGCAGCCCAGCTCCCCGGTCACCCCTCCACTTT.

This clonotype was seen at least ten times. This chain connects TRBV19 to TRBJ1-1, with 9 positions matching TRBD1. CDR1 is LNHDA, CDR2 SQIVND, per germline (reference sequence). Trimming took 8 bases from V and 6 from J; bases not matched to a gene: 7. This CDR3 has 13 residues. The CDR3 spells CASLRDREAEAFF. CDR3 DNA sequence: TGTGCCAGTTTACGGGACAGGGAGGCTGAAGCTTTCTTT.

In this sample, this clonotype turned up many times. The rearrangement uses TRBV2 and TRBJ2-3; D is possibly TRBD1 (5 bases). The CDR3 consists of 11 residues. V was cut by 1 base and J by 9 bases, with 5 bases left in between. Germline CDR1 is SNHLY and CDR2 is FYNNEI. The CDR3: CASSEDRTQYF. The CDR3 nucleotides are TGTGCCAGCAGTGAAGACAGGACGCAGTATTTT.

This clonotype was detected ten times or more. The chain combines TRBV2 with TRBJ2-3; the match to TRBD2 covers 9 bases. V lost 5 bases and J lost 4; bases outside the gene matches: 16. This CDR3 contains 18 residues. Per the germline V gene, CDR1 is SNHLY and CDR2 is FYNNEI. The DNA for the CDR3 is TGTGCCAGCAGTCCCCCTAGCGGGATCCCTCCGAGATCAGATACGCAGTATTTT. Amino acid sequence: CASSPPSGIPPRSDTQYF.

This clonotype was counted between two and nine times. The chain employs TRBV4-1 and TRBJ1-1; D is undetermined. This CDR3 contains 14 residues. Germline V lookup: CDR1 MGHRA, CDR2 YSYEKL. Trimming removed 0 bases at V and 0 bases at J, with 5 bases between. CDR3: CASSQEGMNTEAFF. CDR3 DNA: TGCGCCAGCAGCCAAGAAGGCATGAACACTGAAGCTTTCTTT.

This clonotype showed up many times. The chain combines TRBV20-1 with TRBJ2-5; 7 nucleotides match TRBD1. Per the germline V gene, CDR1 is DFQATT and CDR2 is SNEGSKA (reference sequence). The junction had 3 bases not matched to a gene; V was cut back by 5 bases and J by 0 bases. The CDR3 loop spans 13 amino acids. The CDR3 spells CSAGGQYQETQYF. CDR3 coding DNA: TGCAGTGCTGGGGGACAGTACCAAGAGACCCAGTACTTC.

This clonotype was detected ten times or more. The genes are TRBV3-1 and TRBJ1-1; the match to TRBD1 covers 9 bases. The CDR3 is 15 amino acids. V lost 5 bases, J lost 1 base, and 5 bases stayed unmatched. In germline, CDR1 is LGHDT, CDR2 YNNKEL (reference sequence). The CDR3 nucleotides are TGTGCCAGCAGCTTCCGGGACAGGGAGAACACTGAAGCTTTCTTT. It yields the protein CASSFRDRENTEAFF.

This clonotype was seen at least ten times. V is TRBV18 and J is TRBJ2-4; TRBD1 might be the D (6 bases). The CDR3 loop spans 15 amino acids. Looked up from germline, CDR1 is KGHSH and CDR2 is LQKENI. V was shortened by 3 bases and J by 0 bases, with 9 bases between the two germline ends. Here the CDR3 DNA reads TGTGCCAGCTCACCTAGGACAGCAGCCAAAAACATTCAGTACTTC. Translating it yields CASSPRTAAKNIQYF. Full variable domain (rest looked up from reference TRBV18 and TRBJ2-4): NAGVMQNPRHLVRRRGQEARLRCSPMKGHSHVYWYRQLPEEGLKFMVYLQKENIIDESGMPKERFSAEFPKEGPSILRIQQVVRGDSAAYFCASSPRTAAKNIQYFGAGTRLSVL.

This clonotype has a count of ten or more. This chain's CDR3 is CAWSEEGWYEQYF. The CDR3 DNA reads TGTGCCTGGAGTGAGGAGGGATGGTACGAGCAGTACTTC. The rearrangement uses TRBV30 and TRBJ2-7, with D tentatively TRBD2 (6 bases). The CDR3 extends over 13 amino acids. Germline V gene sequence: CDR1 GTSNPN, CDR2 SVGIG (reference sequence). V gave up 1 base and J gave up 4 bases, with 11 bases separating them.

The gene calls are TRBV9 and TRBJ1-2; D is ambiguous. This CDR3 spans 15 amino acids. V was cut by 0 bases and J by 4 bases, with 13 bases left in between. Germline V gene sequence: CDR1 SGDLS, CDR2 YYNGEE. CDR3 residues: CASSVDPGVVYGYTF. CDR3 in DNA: TGTGCCAGCAGCGTAGACCCAGGCGTTGTCTATGGCTACACCTTC. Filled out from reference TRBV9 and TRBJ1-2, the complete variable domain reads DSGVTQTPKHLITATGQRVTLRCSPRSGDLSVYWYQQSLDQGLQFLIQYYNGEERAKGNILERFSAQQFPDLHSELNLSSLELGDSALYFCASSVDPGVVYGYTFGSGTRLTVV.

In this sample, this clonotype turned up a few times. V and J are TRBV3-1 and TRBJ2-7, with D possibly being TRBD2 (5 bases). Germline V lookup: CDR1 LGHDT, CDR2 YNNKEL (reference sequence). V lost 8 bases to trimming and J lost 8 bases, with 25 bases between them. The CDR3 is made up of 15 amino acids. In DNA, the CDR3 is TGTGCCAGCGGCCCCGACGGGCGGAACCGGGGAAAGCAGTACTTC. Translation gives CASGPDGRNRGKQYF.

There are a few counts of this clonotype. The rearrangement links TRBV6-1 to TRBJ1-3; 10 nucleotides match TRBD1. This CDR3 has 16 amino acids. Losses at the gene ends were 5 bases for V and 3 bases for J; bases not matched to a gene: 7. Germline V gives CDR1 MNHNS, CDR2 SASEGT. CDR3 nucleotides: TGTGCCAGCAGTCCCCCGACAGGGGGCTTTGGAAACACCATATATTTT. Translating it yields CASSPPTGGFGNTIYF.

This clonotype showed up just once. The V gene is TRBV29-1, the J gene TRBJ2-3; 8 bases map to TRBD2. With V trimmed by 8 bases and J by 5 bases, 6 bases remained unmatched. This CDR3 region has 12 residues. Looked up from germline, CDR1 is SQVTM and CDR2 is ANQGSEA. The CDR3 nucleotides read TGCAGCACACGGAGCGGGGGAGATACGCAGTATTTT. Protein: CSTRSGGDTQYF.

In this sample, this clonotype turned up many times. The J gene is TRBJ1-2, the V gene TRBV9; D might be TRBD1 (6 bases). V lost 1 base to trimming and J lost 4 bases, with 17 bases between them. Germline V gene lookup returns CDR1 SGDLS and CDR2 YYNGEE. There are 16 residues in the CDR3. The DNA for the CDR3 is TGTGCCAGCAGCGTAACTACACTAGGGGGAGGCTATGGCTACACCTTC. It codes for CASSVTTLGGGYGYTF.

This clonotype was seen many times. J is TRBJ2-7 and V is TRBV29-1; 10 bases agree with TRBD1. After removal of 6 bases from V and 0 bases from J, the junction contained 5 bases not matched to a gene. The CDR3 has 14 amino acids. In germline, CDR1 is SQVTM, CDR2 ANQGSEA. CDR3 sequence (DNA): TGCAGCGTCTCGGGACAGGGGATCTCCTACGAGCAGTACTTC. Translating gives CSVSGQGISYEQYF.

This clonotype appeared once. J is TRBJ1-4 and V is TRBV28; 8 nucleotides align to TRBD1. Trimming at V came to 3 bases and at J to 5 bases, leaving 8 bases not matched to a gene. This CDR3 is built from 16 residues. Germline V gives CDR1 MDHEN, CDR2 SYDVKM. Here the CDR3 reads CASSFSRTGSNEKLFF. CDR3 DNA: TGTGCCAGCAGTTTCTCCCGGACAGGGTCGAATGAAAAACTGTTTTTT.

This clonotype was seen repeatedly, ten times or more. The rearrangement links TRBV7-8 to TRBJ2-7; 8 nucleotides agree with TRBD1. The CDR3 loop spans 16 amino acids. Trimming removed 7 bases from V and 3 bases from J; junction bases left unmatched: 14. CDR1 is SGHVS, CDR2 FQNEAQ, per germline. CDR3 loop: CASTYGLPGQGYEQYF. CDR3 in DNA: TGTGCCAGCACCTACGGCCTACCAGGACAGGGCTACGAGCAGTACTTC.

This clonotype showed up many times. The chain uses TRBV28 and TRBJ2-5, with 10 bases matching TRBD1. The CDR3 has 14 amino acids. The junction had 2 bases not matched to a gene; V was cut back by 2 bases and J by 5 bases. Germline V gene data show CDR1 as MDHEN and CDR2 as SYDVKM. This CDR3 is CASSLADRGETQYF. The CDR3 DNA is TGTGCCAGCAGTTTAGCGGACAGGGGGGAGACCCAGTACTTC. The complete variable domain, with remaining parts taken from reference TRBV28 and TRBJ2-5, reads DVKVTQSSRYLVKRTGEKVFLECVQDMDHENMFWYRQDPGLGLRLIYFSYDVKMKEKGDIPEGYSVSREKKERFSLILESASTNQTSMYLCASSLADRGETQYFGPGTRLLVL.

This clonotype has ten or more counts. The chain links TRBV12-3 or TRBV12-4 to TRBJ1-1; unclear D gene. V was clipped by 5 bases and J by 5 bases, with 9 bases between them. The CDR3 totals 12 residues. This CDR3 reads CASSPRLTEAFF. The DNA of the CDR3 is TGTGCCAGCAGTCCCCGTCTGACTGAAGCTTTCTTT.

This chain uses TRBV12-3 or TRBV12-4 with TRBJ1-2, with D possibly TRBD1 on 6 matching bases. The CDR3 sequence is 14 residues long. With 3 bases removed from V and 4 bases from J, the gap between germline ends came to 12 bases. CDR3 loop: CASSLRGTGYGYTF. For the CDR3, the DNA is TGTGCCAGCAGTTTGAGGGGGACGGGCTATGGCTACACCTTC.

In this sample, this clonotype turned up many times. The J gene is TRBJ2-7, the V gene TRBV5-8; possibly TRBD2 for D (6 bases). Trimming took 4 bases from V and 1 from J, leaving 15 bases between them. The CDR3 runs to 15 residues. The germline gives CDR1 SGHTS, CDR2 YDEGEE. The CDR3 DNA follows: TGTGCCAGCAGCCCGGAGGGCGGGATGTCCTACGAGCAGTACTTC. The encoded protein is CASSPEGGMSYEQYF.

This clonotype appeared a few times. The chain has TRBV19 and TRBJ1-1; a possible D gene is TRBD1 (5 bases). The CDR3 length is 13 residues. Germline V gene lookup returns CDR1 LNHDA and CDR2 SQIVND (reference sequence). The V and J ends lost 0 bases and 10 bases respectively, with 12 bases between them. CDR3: CASSIDGAVGAFF. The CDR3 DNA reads TGTGCCAGTAGTATAGACGGGGCAGTAGGAGCTTTCTTT.

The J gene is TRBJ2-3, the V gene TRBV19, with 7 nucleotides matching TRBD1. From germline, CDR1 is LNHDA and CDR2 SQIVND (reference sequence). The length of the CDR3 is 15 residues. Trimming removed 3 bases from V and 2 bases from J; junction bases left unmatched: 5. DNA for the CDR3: TGTGCCAGTAGTATGGGGACAGCTCACACAGATACGCAGTATTTT. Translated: CASSMGTAHTDTQYF.

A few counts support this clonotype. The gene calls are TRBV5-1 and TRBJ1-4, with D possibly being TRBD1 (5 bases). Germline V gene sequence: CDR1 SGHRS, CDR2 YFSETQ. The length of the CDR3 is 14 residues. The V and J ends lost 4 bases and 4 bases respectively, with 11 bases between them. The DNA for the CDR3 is TGCGCCAGCAGCGGCCGGGACTATAATGAAAAACTGTTTTTT. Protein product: CASSGRDYNEKLFF.

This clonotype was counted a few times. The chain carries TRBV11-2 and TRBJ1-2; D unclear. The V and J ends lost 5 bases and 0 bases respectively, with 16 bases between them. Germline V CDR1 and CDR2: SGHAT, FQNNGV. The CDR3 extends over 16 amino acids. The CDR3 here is CASSHVRLKANYGYTF. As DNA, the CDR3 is TGTGCCAGCAGCCATGTAAGGCTCAAAGCTAACTATGGCTACACCTTC.

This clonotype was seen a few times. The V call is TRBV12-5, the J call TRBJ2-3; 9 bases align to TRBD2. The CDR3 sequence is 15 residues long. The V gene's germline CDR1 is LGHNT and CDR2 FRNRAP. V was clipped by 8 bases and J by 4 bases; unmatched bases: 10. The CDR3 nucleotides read TGTGCTAGTCTTCTTAGCGGGAGAGGCGCAGATACGCAGTATTTT. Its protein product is CASLLSGRGADTQYF.

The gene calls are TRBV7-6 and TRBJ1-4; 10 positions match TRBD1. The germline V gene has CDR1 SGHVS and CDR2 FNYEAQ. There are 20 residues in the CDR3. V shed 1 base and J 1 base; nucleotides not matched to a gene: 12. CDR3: CASSLESGQGTHITNEKLFF. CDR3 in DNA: TGTGCCAGCAGCTTAGAATCGGGACAGGGGACACATATAACTAATGAAAAACTGTTTTTT.